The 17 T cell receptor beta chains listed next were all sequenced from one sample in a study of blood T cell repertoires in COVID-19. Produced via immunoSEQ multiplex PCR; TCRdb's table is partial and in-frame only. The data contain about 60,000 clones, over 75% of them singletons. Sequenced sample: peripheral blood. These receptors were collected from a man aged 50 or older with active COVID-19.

The CDR3 sequence: CASSLKGTANTEAFF. DNA for the CDR3: TGTGCCAGCAGCTTAAAAGGGACAGCGAACACTGAAGCTTTCTTT. The genes are TRBV7-2 and TRBJ1-1; 7 nucleotides align to TRBD1. The CDR3 is 15 residues long. The germline V gene encodes CDR1 SGHTA and CDR2 FQGNSA. The trim removed 2 bases at V and 1 base at J, leaving 4 bases unmatched.

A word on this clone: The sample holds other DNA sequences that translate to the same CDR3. The CDR3 loop is CASSPGLAGGQETQYF. In nucleotides, the CDR3 is TGTGCCAGCAGCCCAGGACTAGCGGGGGGGCAAGAGACCCAGTACTTC. V and J are TRBV3-1 (or the pseudogene TRBV3-2) and TRBJ2-5; TRBD2 agrees at 15 bases. The CDR3 contains 16 residues. The V segment lost 4 bases and the J segment 2 bases; nucleotides outside the gene matches: 2. Germline V CDR1 and CDR2: LGHDT, YNNKEL (reference sequence).

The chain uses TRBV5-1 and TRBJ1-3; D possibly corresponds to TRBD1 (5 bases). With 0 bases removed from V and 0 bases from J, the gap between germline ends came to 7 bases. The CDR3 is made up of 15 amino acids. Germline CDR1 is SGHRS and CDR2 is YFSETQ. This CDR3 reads CASSLGQNSGNTIYF. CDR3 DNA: TGCGCCAGCAGCTTGGGACAGAACTCTGGAAACACCATATATTTT.

The CDR3 DNA is TGCGCCAGCAGCCTTGGGGTAGCGGGGGGAGTTGAGCAGTTCTTC. Translation: CASSLGVAGGVEQFF. The genes are TRBV5-1 and TRBJ2-1; 10 nucleotides match TRBD2. CDR1 and CDR2 from the germline V gene are SGHRS and YFSETQ. Trimming cost V 4 bases and J 9 bases; bases outside gene matches: 10. This CDR3 region has 15 residues. The variable domain in full, with the rest retrieved from reference TRBV5-1 and TRBJ2-1, is KAGVTQTPRYLIKTRGQQVTLSCSPISGHRSVSWYQQTPGQGLQFLFEYFSETQRNKGNFPGRFSGRQFSNSRSEMNVSTLELGDSALYLCASSLGVAGGVEQFFGPGTRLTVL.

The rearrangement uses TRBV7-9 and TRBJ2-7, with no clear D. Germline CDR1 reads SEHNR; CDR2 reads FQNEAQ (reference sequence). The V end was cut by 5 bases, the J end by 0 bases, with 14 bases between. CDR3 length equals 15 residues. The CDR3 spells CASSQKHGASYEQYF. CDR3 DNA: TGTGCCAGCAGCCAAAAACACGGAGCCTCCTACGAGCAGTACTTC. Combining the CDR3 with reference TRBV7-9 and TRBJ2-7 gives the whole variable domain DTGVSQNPRHKITKRGQNVTFRCDPISEHNRLYWYRQTLGQGPEFLTYFQNEAQLEKSRLLSDRFSAERPKGSFSTLEIQRTEQGDSAMYLCASSQKHGASYEQYFGPGTRLTVT.

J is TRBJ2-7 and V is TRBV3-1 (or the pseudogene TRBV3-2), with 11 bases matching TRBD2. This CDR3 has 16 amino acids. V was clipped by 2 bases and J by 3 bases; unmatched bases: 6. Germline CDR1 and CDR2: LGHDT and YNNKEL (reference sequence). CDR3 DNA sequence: TGTGCCAGCAGCCAACAATCTAGCGGGGGGCACTACGAGCAGTACTTC. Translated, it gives CASSQQSSGGHYEQYF.

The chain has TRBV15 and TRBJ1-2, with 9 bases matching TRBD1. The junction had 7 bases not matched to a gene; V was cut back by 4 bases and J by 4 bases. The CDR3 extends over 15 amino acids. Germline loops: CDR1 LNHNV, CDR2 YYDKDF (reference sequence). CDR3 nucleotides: TGTGCCACCAGCACACCGGGACAGGGACCCTATGGCTACACCTTC. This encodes CATSTPGQGPYGYTF. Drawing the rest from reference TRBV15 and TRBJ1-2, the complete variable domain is DAMVIQNPRYQVTQFGKPVTLSCSQTLNHNVMYWYQQKSSQAPKLLFHYYDKDFNNEADTPDNFQSRRPNTSFCFLDIRSPGLGDTAMYLCATSTPGQGPYGYTFGSGTRLTVV.

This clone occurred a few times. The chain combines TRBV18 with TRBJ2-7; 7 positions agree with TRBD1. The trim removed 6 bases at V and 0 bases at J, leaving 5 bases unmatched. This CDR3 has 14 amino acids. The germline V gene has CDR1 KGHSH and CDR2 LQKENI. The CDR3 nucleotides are TGTGCCAGCTCTGGACAGGAAAGCTCCTACGAGCAGTACTTC. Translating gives CASSGQESSYEQYF.

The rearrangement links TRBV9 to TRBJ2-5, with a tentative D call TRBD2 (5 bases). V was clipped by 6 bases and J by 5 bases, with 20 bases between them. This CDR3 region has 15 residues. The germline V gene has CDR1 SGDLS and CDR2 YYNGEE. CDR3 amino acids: CASTGGVGSRETQYF. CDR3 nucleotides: TGTGCCAGCACTGGAGGAGTAGGGTCGAGGGAGACCCAGTACTTC.

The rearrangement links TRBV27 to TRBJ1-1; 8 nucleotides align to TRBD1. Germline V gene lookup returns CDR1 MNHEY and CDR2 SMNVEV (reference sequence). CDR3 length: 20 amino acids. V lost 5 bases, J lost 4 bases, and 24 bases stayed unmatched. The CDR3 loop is CASSPRRPRQGSVSGTEAFF. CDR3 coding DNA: TGTGCCAGCAGTCCCAGACGGCCCCGACAGGGGTCGGTGTCGGGCACTGAAGCTTTCTTT.

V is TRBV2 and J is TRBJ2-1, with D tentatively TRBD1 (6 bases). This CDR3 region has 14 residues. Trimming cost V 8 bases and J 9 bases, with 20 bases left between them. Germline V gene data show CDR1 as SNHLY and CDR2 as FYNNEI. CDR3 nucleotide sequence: TGTGCCAGCGGGGGCGACAGGAATAGGGCTGAGCAGTTCTTC. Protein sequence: CASGGDRNRAEQFF.

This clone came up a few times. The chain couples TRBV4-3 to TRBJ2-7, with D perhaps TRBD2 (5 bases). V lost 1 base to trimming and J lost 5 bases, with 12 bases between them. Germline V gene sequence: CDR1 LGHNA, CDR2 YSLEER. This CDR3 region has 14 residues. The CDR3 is CASSQVVGANEQYF. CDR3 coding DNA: TGCGCCAGCAGCCAAGTAGTGGGAGCCAACGAGCAGTACTTC.

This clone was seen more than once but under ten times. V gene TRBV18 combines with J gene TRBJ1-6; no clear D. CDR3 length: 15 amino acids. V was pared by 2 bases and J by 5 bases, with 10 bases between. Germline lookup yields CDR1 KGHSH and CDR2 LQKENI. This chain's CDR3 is CASSPFKGDNSPLHF. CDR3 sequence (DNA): TGTGCCAGCTCACCATTCAAAGGAGATAATTCACCCCTCCACTTT.

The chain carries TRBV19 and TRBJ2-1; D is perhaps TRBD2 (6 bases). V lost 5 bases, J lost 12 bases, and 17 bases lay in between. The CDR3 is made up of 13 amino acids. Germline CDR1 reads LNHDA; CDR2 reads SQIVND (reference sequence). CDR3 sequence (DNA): TGTGCCAGTAGTGGACAAACTCGGCGGGGGCAGTTCTTC. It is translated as CASSGQTRRGQFF.

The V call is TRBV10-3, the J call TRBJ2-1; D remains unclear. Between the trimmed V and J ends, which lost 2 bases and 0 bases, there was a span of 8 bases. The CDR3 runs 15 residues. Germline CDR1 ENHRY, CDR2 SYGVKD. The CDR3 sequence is CAISEGMSSYNEQFF. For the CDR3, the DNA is TGTGCCATCAGTGAGGGTATGAGCTCCTACAATGAGCAGTTCTTC.

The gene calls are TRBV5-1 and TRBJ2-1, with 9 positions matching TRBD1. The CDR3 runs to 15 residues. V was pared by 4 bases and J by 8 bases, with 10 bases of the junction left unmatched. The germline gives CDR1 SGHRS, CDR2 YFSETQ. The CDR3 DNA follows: TGCGCCAGCAGCCGCACGGGACAGGGTAACTATGAGCAGTTCTTC. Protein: CASSRTGQGNYEQFF.

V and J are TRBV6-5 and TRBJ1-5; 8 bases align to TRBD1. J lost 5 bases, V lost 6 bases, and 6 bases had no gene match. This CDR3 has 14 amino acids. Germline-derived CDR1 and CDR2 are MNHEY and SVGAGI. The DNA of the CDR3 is TGTGCCAGCAGGGACAGGGAGATGCATCAGCCCCAGCATTTT. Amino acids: CASRDREMHQPQHF.